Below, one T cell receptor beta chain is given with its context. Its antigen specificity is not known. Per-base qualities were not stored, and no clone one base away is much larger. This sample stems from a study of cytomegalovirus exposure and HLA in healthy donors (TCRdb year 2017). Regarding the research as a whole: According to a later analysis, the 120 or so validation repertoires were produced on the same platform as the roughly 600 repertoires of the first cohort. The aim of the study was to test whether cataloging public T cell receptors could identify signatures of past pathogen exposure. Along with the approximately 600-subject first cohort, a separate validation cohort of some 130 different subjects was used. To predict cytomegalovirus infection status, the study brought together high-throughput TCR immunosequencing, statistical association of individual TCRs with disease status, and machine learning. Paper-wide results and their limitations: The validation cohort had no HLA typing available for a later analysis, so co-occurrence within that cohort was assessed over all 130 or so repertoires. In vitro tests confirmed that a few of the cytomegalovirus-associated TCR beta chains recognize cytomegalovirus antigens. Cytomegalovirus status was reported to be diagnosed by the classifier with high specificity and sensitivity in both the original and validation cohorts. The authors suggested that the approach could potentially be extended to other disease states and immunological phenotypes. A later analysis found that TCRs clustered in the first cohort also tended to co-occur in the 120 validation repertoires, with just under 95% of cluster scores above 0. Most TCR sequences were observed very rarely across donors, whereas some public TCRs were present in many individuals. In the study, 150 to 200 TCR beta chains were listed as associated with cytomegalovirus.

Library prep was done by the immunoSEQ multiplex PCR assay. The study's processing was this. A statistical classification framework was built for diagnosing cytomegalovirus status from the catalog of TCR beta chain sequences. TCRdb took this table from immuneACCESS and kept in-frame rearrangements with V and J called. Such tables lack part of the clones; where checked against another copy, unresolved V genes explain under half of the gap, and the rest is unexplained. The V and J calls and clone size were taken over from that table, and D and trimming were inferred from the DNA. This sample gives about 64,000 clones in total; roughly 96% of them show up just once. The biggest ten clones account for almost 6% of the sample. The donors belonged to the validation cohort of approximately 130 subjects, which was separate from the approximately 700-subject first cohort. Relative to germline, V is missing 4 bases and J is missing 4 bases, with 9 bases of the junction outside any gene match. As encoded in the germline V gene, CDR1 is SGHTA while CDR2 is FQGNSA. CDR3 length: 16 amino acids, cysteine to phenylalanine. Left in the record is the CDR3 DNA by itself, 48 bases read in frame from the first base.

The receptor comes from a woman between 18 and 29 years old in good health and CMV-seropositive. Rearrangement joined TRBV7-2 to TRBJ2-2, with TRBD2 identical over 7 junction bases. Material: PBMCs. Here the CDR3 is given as CASSSRLASVTGELFF. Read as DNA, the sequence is TGTGCCAGCAGCTCAAGACTAGCCTCAGTCACCGGGGAGCTGTTTTTT.